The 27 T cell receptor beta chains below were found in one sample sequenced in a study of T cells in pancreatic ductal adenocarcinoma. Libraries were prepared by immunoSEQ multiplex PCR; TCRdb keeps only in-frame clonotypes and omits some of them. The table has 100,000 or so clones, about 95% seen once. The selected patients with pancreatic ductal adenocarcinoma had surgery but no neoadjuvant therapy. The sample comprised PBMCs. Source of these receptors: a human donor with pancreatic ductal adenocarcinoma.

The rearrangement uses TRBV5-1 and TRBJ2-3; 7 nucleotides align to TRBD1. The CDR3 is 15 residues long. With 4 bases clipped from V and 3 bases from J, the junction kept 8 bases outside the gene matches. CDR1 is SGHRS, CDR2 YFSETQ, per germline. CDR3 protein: CASSNSRGKTDTQYF. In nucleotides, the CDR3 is TGCGCCAGCAGCAACTCCAGGGGGAAGACAGATACGCAGTATTTT. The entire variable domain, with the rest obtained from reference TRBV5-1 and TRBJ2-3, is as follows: KAGVTQTPRYLIKTRGQQVTLSCSPISGHRSVSWYQQTPGQGLQFLFEYFSETQRNKGNFPGRFSGRQFSNSRSEMNVSTLELGDSALYLCASSNSRGKTDTQYFGPGTRLTVL.

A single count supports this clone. Written as DNA, the CDR3 is TGTGCCAGCAGCTTTGTTAGCGGAACATCCTACGAGCAGTACTTC. It yields the protein CASSFVSGTSYEQYF. The V gene is TRBV7-2, the J gene TRBJ2-7; possibly TRBD2 for D (6 bases). From germline, CDR1 is SGHTA and CDR2 FQGNSA. This CDR3 region has 15 residues. The V and J ends lost 3 bases and 1 base respectively, with 13 bases between them.

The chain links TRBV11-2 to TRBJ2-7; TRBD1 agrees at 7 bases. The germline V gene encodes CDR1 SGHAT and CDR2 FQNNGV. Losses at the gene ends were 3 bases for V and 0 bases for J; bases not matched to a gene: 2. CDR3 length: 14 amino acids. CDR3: CASSFQGVSYEQYF. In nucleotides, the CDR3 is TGTGCCAGCAGCTTTCAGGGGGTCTCCTACGAGCAGTACTTC.

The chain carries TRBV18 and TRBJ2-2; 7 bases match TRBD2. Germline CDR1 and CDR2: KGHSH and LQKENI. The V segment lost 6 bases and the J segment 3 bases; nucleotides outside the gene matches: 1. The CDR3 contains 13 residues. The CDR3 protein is CASSLADTGELFF. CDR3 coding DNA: TGTGCCAGCTCCCTAGCGGACACCGGGGAGCTGTTTTTT. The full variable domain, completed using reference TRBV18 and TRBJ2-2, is NAGVMQNPRHLVRRRGQEARLRCSPMKGHSHVYWYRQLPEEGLKFMVYLQKENIIDESGMPKERFSAEFPKEGPSILRIQQVVRGDSAAYFCASSLADTGELFFGEGSRLTVL.

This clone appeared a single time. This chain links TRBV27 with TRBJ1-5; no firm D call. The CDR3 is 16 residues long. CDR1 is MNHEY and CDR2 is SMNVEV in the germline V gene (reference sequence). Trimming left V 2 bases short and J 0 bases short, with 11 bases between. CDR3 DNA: TGTGCCAGCAGTTTAACTGGTTATTATAGCAATCAGCCCCAGCATTTT. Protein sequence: CASSLTGYYSNQPQHF.

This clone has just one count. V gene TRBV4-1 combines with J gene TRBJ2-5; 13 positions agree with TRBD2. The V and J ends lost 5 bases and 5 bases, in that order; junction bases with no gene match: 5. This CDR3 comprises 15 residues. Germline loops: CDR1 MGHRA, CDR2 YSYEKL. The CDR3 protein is CASSLTSGRGETQYF. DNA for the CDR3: TGCGCCAGCAGCTTAACTAGCGGGAGGGGGGAGACCCAGTACTTC.

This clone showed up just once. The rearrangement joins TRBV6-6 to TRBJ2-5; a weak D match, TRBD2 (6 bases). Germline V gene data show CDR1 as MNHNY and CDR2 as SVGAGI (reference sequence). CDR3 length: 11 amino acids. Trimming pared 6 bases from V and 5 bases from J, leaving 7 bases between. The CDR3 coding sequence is TGTGCCAGCAGCCGGGAGGAGACCCAGTACTTC. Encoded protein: CASSREETQYF.

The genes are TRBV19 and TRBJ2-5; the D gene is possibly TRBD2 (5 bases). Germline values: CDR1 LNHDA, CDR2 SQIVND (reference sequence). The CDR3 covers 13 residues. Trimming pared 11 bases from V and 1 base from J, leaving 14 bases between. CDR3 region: CASARVGQETQYF. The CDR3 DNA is TGTGCCTCGGCGAGGGTCGGCCAAGAGACCCAGTACTTC.

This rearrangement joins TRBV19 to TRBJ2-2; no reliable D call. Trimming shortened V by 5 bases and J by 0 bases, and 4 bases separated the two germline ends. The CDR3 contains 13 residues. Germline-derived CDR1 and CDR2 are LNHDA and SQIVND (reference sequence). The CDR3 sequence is CASSAPNTGELFF. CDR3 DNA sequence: TGTGCCAGTAGTGCGCCGAACACCGGGGAGCTGTTTTTT.

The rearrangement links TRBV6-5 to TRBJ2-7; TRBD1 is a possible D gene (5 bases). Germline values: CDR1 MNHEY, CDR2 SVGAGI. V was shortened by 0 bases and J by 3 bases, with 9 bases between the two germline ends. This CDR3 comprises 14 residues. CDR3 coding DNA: TGTGCCAGCAGTTACTCCACAGGTTTCTACGAGCAGTACTTC. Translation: CASSYSTGFYEQYF.

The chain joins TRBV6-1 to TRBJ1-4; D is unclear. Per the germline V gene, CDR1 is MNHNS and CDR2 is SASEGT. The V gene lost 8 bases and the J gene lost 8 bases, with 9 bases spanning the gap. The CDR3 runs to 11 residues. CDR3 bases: TGTGCCAGCGCTGAGGGCGAAAAACTGTTTTTT. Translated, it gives CASAEGEKLFF.

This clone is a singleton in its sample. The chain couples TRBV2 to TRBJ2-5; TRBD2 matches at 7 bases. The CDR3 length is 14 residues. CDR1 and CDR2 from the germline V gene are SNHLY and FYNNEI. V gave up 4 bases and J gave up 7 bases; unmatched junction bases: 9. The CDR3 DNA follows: TGTGCCAGCAGTGGACTACCAGGGAGGGTGACCCAGTACTTC. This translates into CASSGLPGRVTQYF. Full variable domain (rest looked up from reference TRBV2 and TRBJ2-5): EPEVTQTPSHQVTQMGQEVILRCVPISNHLYFYWYRQILGQKVEFLVSFYNNEISEKSEIFDDQFSVERPDGSNFTLKIRSTKLEDSAMYFCASSGLPGRVTQYFGPGTRLLVL.

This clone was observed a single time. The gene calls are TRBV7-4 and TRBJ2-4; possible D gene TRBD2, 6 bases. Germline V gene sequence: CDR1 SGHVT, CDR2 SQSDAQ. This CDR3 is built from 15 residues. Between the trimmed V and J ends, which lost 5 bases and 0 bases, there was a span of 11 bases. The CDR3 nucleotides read TGTGCCAGCAGCGGTCGGGAGCTAGCCAAAAACATTCAGTACTTC. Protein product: CASSGRELAKNIQYF.

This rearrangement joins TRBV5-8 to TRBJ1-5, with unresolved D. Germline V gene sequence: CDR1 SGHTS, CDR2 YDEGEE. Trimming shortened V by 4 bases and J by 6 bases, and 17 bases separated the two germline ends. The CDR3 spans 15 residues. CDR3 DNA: TGTGCCAGCAGCCGGGGTCTAGCCTCTAGTCAGCCCCAGCATTTT. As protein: CASSRGLASSQPQHF.

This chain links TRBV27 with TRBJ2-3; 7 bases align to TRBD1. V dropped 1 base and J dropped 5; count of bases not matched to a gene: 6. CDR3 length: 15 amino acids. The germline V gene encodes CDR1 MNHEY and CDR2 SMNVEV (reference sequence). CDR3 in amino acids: CASSLLQGFRDTQYF. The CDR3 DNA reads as TGTGCCAGCAGTTTATTACAGGGGTTTAGAGATACGCAGTATTTT.

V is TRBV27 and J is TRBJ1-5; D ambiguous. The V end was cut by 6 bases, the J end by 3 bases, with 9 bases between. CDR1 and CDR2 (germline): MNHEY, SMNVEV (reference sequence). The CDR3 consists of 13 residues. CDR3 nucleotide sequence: TGTGCCAGCAGCGAGGGTTTCAATCAGCCCCAGCATTTT. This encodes CASSEGFNQPQHF.

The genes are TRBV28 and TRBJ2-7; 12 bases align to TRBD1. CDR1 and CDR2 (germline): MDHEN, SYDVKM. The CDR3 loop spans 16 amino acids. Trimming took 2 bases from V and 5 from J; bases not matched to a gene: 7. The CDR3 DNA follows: TGTGCCAGCAGTTTAGGACCGGGACAGGGGGCGAACGAGCAGTACTTC. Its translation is CASSLGPGQGANEQYF.

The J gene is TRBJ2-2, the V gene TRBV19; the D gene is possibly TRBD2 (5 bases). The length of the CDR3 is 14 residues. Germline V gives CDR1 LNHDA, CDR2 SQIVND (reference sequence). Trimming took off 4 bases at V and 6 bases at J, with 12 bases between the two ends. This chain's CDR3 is CASSTRTHPGELFF. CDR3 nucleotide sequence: TGTGCCAGTAGTACCCGGACTCACCCCGGGGAGCTGTTTTTT.

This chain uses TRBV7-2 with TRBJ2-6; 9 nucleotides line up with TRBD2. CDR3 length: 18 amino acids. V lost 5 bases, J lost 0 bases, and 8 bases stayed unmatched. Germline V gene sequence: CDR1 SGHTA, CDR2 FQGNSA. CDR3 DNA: TGTGCCAGCAGCCCCCGGGCTAGCGGGATCTCTGGGGCCAACGTCCTGACTTTC. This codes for CASSPRASGISGANVLTF.

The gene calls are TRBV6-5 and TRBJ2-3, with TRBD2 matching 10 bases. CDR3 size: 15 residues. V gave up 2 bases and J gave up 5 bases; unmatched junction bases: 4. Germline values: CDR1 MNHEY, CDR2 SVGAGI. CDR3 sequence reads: CASSYAPSGGDTQYF. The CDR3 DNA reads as TGTGCCAGCAGTTACGCTCCTAGCGGGGGAGATACGCAGTATTTT.

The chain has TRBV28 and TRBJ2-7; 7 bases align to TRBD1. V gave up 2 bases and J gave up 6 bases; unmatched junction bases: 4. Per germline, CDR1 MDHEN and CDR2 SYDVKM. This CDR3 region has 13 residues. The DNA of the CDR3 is TGTGCCAGCAGTTTAGAGAACAGGGGCGAGCAGTACTTC. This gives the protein CASSLENRGEQYF.

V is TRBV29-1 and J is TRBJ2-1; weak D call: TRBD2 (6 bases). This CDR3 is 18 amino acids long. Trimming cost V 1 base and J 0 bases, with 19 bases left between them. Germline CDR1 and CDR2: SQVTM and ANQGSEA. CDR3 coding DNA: TGCAGCGTTGAAGGCCCTGGGAGGTGGAGGGGCTCCTACAATGAGCAGTTCTTC. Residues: CSVEGPGRWRGSYNEQFF.

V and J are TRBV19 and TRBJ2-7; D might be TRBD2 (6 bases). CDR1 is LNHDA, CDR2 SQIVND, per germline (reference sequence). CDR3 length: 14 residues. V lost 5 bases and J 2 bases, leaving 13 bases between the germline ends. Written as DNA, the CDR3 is TGTGCCAGTAGTGACGGGACTGGAGCCTACGAGCAGTACTTC. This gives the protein CASSDGTGAYEQYF.

The CDR3: CASGRGTGELFF. CDR3 nucleotide sequence: TGTGCTAGTGGACGGGGGACCGGGGAGCTGTTTTTT. This chain links TRBV12-5 with TRBJ2-2, with D possibly TRBD2 on 6 matching bases. Trimming shortened V by 6 bases and J by 5 bases, and 7 bases separated the two germline ends. CDR3 length: 12 amino acids. Germline V lookup: CDR1 LGHNT, CDR2 FRNRAP. The variable domain in full, with the rest retrieved from reference TRBV12-5 and TRBJ2-2, is DARVTQTPRHKVTEMGQEVTMRCQPILGHNTVFWYRQTMMQGLELLAYFRNRAPLDDSGMPKDRFSAEMPDATLATLKIQPSEPRDSAVYFCASGRGTGELFFGEGSRLTVL.

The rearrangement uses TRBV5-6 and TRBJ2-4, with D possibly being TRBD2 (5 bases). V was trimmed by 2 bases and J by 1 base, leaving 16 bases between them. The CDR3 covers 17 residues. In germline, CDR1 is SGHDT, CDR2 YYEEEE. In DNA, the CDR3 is TGTGCCAGCAGCTTCGGGGTCGGAAAGGAGGCCAAAAACATTCAGTACTTC. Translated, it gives CASSFGVGKEAKNIQYF.

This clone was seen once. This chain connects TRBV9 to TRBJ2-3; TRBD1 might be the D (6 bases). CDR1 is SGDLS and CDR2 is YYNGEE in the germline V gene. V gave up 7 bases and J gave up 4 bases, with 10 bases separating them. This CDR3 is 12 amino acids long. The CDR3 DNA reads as TGTGCCAGCCAGGGGTCGGCAGATACGCAGTATTTT. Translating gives CASQGSADTQYF.

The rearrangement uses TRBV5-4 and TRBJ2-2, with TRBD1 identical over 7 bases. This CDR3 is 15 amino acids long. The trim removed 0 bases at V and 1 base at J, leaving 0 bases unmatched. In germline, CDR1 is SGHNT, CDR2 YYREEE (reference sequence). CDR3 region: CASSLGQGNTGELFF. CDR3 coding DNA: TGTGCCAGCAGCTTGGGACAGGGGAACACCGGGGAGCTGTTTTTT.